This entry features one T cell receptor (beta chain) sequence. From germline, CDR1 is MNHNS and CDR2 SASEGT. This CDR3 is 16 amino acids long. The V segment lost 4 bases and the J segment 5 bases; nucleotides outside the gene matches: 13. This sample is part of a study of shared clonotypes between healthy human individuals. Using immunoSEQ multiplex PCR, the repertoire was profiled, and TCRdb retains in-frame clones only, with some absent. The table lists about 680,000 clones, approximately 75% of them singletons. This sequence joins TRBV6-1 and TRBJ2-5, with TRBD1 matching over 7 bases. The origin of this receptor is a woman in her twenties or thirties in good health. Sequenced input: memory CD4+ T cells sorted from blood. Documented subset: CD45RA-negative fraction. The CDR3 sequence: CASSGPKGAGRETQYF. For the CDR3, the DNA is TGTGCCAGCAGTGGGCCTAAGGGGGCCGGGCGGGAGACCCAGTACTTC.